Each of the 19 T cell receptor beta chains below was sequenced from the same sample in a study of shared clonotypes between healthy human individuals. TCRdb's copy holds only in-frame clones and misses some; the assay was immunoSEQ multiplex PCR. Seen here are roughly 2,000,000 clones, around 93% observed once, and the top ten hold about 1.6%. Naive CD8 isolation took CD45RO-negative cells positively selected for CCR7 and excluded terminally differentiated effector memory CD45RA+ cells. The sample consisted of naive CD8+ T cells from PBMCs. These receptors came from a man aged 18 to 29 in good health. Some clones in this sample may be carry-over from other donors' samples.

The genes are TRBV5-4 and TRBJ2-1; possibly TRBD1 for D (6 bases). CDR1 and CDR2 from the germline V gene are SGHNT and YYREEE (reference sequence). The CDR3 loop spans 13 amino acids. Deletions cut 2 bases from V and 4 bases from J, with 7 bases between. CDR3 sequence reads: CASSFRGYNEQFF. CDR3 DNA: TGTGCCAGCAGCTTCAGGGGTTACAATGAGCAGTTCTTC.

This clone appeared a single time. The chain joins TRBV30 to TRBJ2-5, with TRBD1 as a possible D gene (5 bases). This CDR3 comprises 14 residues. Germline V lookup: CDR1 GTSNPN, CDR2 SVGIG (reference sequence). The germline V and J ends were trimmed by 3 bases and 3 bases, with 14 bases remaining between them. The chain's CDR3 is CAWRGRGGEETQYF. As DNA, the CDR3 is TGTGCCTGGAGGGGGCGAGGCGGCGAAGAGACCCAGTACTTC.

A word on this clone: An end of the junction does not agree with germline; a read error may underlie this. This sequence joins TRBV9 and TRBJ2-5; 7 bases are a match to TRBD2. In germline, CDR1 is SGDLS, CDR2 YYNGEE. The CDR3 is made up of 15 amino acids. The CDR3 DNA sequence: TGTGCTAGCAGCGTAGCGGCCGGGGGGCAAGAGACCCAGTACTTC. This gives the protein CASSVAAGGQETQYF.

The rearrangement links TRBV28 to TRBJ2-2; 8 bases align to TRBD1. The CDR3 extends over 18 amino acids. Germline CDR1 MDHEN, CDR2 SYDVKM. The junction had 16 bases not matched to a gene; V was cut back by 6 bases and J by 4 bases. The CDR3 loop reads CASRLTHRGARITGELFF. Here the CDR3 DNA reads TGTGCCAGCAGACTCACTCACAGGGGGGCTCGGATCACCGGGGAGCTGTTTTTT.

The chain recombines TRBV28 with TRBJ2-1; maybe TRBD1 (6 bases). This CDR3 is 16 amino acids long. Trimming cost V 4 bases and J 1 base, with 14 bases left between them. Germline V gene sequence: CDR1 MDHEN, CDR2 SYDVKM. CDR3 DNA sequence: TGTGCCAGCAGTTGGGACAAACGGCTGTCCTACAATGAGCAGTTCTTC. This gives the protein CASSWDKRLSYNEQFF.

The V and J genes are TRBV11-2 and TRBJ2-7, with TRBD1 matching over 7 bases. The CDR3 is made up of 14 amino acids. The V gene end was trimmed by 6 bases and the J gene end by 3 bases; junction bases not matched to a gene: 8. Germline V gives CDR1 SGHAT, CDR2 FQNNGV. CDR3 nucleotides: TGTGCCAGCAGAAGGGGACAGACCAGCTACGAGCAGTACTTC. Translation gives CASRRGQTSYEQYF.

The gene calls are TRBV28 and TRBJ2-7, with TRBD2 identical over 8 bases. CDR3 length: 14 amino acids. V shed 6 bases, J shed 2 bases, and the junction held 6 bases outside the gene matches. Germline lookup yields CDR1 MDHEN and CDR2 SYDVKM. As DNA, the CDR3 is TGTGCCAGCAGCACCGGGGGGGCTCCCTACGAGCAGTACTTC. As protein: CASSTGGAPYEQYF.

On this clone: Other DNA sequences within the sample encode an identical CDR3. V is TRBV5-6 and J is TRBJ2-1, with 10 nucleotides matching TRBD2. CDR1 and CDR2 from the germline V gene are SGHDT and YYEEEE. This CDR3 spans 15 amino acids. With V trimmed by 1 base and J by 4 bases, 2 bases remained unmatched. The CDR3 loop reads CASSLSSGRYNEQFF. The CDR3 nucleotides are TGTGCCAGCAGCTTGAGTAGCGGGAGGTACAATGAGCAGTTCTTC.

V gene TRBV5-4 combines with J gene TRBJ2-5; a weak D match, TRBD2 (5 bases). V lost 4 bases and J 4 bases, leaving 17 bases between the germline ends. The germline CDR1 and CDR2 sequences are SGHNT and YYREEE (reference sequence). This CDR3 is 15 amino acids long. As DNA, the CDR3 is TGTGCCAGCAGCCCCACGGATCGACTACTAGAGACCCAGTACTTC. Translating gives CASSPTDRLLETQYF.

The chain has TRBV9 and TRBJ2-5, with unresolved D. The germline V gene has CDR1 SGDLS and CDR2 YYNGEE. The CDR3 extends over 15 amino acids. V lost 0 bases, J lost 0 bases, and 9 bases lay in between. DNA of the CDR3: TGTGCCAGCAGCGTAGAGGGATCGTACCAAGAGACCCAGTACTTC. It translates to CASSVEGSYQETQYF.

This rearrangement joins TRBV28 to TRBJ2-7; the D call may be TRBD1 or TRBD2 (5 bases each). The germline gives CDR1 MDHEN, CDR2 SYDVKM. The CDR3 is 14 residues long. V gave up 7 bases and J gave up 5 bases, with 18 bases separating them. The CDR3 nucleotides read TGTGCCAGCACCACCACGTTTGGGACCCACGAGCAGTACTTC. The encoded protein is CASTTTFGTHEQYF. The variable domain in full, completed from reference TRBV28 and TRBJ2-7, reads DVKVTQSSRYLVKRTGEKVFLECVQDMDHENMFWYRQDPGLGLRLIYFSYDVKMKEKGDIPEGYSVSREKKERFSLILESASTNQTSMYLCASTTTFGTHEQYFGPGTRLTVT.

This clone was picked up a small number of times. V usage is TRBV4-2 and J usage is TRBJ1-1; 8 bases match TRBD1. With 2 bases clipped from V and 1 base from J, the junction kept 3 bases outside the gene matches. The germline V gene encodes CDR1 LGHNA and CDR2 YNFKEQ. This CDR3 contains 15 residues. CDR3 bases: TGTGCCAGCAGCCAAACGCAGGGGGCGAACACTGAAGCTTTCTTT. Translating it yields CASSQTQGANTEAFF.

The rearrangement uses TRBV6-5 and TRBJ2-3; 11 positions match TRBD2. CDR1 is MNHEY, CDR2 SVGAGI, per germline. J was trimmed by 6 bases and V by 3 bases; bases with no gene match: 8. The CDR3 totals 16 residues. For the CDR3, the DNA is TGTGCCAGCAGTTATTTTAGCGGGAGGGCCGGGGATACGCAGTATTTT. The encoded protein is CASSYFSGRAGDTQYF.

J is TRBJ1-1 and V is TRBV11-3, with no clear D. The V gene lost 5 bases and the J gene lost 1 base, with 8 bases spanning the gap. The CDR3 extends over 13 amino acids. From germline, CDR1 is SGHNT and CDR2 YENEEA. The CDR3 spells CASSPRANTEAFF. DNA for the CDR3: TGTGCCAGCAGCCCACGCGCGAACACTGAAGCTTTCTTT.

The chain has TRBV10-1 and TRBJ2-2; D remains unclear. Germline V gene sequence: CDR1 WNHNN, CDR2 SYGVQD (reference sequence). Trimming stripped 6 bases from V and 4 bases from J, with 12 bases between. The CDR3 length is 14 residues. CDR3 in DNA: TGCGCCAGCAGCGACCCGACGCGCACCGGGGAGCTGTTTTTT. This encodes CASSDPTRTGELFF.

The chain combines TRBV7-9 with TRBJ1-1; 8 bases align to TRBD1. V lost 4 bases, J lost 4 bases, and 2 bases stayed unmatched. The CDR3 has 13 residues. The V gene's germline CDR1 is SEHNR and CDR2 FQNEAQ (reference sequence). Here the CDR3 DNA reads TGTGCCAGCAGCTGGACAGGGAGCACTGAAGCTTTCTTT. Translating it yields CASSWTGSTEAFF. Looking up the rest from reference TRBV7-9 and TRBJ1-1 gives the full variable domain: DTGVSQNPRHKITKRGQNVTFRCDPISEHNRLYWYRQTLGQGPEFLTYFQNEAQLEKSRLLSDRFSAERPKGSFSTLEIQRTEQGDSAMYLCASSWTGSTEAFFGQGTRLTVV.

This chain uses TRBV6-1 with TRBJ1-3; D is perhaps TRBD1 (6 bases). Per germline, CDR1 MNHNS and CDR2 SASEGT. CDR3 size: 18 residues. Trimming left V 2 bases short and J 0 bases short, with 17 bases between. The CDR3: CASSERASRGSSGNTIYF. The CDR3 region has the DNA TGTGCCAGCAGTGAAAGGGCTTCCAGGGGAAGCTCTGGAAACACCATATATTTT.

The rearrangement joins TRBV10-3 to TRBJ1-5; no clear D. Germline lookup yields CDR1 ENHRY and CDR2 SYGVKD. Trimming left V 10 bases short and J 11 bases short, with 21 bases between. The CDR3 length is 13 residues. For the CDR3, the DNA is TGTGCCACCGCGTACAAGGACGGGGAGGCCCAGCATTTT. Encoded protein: CATAYKDGEAQHF.

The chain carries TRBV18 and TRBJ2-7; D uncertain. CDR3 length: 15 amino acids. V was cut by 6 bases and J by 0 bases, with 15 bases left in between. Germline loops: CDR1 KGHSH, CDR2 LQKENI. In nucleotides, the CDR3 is TGTGCCAGCTCCCTCGGGCTTATCCCCTCCTACGAGCAGTACTTC. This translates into CASSLGLIPSYEQYF.